This TCR beta chain stems from a study of blood T cell repertoires in COVID-19. Germline trimming cut 7 bases from V and 5 bases from J; bases unmatched to any gene: 4. CDR1 KGHDR and CDR2 SFDVKD come from the germline V gene. The CDR3 covers 13 residues. This study enrolled people aged about 18 to 100 from about two dozen US geographic areas. Data came from immunoSEQ multiplex PCR; TCRdb stores just in-frame clones and leaves some out. Altogether approximately 270,000 clones are present, approximately 90% being singletons, with the ten largest covering over 4%. This chain links TRBV24-1 with TRBJ2-1; 7 nucleotides line up with TRBD2. The specimen sequenced was PBMCs or T cells enriched from blood (not recorded which). This sequence was found in a woman aged 25-40 years with acute COVID-19. CDR3 loop: CATSRDYDNEQFF. CDR3 nucleotides: TGTGCCACCAGCCGGGACTACGACAATGAGCAGTTCTTC.